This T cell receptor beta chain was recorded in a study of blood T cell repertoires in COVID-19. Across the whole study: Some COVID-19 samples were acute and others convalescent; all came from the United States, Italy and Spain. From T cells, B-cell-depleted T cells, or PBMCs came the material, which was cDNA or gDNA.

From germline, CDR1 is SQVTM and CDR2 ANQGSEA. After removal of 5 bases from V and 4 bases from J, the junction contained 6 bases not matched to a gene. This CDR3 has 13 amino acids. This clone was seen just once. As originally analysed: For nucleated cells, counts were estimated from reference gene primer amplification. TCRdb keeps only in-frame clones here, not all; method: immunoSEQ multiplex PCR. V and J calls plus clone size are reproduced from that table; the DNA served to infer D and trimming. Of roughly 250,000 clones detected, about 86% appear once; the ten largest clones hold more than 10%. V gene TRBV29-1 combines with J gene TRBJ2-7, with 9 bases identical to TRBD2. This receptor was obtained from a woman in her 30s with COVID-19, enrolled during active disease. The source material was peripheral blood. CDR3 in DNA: TGCAGCGTTACGGCTAGCGGGGAGTACGAGCAGTACTTC. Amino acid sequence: CSVTASGEYEQYF.